This record covers a single T cell receptor beta chain. What it recognizes is unknown. These data originate in a study of T cells after yellow fever vaccination. Study observations and caveats: Overall, a small share of clonotypes was seen in both CD4 and CD8 compartments. Post-booster reappearance was seen for most primary-vaccination clones (roughly 97% CD4, 75% to 90% CD8). FACS-sorted repertoires might harbor abundant contaminating clonotypes from the bulk population.

Synthesis of TCR cDNA relied on 5'RACE template switching, which attached a universal primer site and UMIs. Each CDR3 protein is one row after TCRdb ran MiXCR on the 5' RACE reads. This repertoire shows about 350,000 distinct CDR3 sequences, approximately 8% found once; its top ten account for roughly a sixth. This TCR derives from a man younger than 35 who received the YFV17D yellow fever vaccine. This material consisted of PBMCs, taken about 41 days after the first yellow fever vaccination.

CDR3: CASTTRDRGTAKNIQYF. DNA of the CDR3: TGTGCCAGCACAACCCGGGACAGGGGTACCGCCAAAAACATTCAGTACTTC. The genes are TRBV7-2 and TRBJ2-4; TRBD1 aligns across 10 bases. The germline gives CDR1 SGHTA, CDR2 FQGNSA. The CDR3 runs 17 residues. V lost 7 bases and J lost 1; bases outside the gene matches: 10.